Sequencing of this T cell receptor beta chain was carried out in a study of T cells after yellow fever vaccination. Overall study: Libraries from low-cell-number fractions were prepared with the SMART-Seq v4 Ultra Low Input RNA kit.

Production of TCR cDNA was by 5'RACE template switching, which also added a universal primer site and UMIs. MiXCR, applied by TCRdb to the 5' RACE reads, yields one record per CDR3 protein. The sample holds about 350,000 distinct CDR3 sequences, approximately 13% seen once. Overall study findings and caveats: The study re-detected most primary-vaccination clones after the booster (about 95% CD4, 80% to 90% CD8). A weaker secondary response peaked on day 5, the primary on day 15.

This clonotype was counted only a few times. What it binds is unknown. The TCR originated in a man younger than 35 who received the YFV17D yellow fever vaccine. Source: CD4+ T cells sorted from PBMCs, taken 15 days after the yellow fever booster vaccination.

Here the CDR3 reads CSARESGGGYEQYF. CDR3 nucleotide sequence: TGCAGTGCTAGAGAGAGCGGGGGGGGATACGAGCAGTACTTC. The chain employs TRBV20-1 and TRBJ2-7, with TRBD2 matching 10 bases. V lost 0 bases, J lost 4 bases, and 3 bases stayed unmatched. The CDR3 is made up of 14 amino acids. CDR1 and CDR2 from the germline V gene are DFQATT and SNEGSKA (reference sequence).